The 4 T cell receptor beta chains below were found in one sample sequenced in a study of vaccination effects on CD4 cells after COVID-19. With the ViraFEST assay, the study expanded antigen-specific CD4+ T cells using viral peptide pools, then sequenced them. Isolating CD4+ T cells followed 9 to 10 days of culture. Participants were vaccinated with two doses of either the BNT162b2 or mRNA-1273 vaccine. Some clones are missing from TCRdb's copy, which holds only in-frame ones; the method was immunoSEQ multiplex PCR. The sample lists approximately 23,000 clones, over 70% occurring once. Their antigen targets remain unknown. Specimen: CD4+ T cells from PBMCs cultured with SARS-CoV-2 spike peptides, collected after COVID-19 vaccination. All receptors come from a human donor who received a COVID-19 vaccine.

Points on this clone: Other DNA sequences in this sample translate to the same CDR3. This chain uses TRBV5-1 with TRBJ1-1, with D maybe TRBD1 (6 bases). CDR3 size: 15 residues. Germline loops: CDR1 SGHRS, CDR2 YFSETQ. V lost 5 bases to trimming and J lost 1 base, with 15 bases between them. CDR3 nucleotides: TGCGCCAGCAGTCCCCGTGAGGGGGGGAACACTGAAGCTTTCTTT. Translating it yields CASSPREGGNTEAFF.

This chain connects TRBV27 to TRBJ2-1; maybe TRBD1 (5 bases). The ends were cut back, 2 bases at V and 12 bases at J, with 11 bases in the middle. Germline V lookup: CDR1 MNHEY, CDR2 SMNVEV (reference sequence). CDR3 length: 12 amino acids. In DNA form, the CDR3 reads TGTGCCAGCAGTTTACAAGGGGTACGGCAGTTCTTC. Amino acid sequence: CASSLQGVRQFF.

The chain combines TRBV27 with TRBJ2-3; 8 bases fit TRBD1. V lost 8 bases to trimming and J lost 4 bases; unmatched junction nucleotides: 5. CDR1 is MNHEY and CDR2 is SMNVEV in the germline V gene (reference sequence). This CDR3 spans 13 amino acids. The CDR3 DNA follows: TGTGCCAGCCGACAGGGGAGCCCAGATACGCAGTATTTT. This encodes CASRQGSPDTQYF.

The chain couples TRBV11-2 to TRBJ2-5; the match to TRBD1 covers 10 bases. Trimming cost V 0 bases and J 4 bases; bases outside gene matches: 2. The germline V gene has CDR1 SGHAT and CDR2 FQNNGV. This CDR3 has 15 residues. CDR3 protein: CASSLDWDRGETQYF. For the CDR3, the DNA is TGTGCCAGCAGCTTAGATTGGGACAGGGGAGAGACCCAGTACTTC.